The TCR beta chain under discussion was sequenced for a study of control samples from healthy donors and cancer patients. This CDR3 is 15 amino acids long. V lost 1 base to trimming and J lost 4 bases, with 13 bases between them. Germline V gives CDR1 SEHNR, CDR2 FQNEAQ (reference sequence). In this sample, this clone turned up once. Sequencing was performed with immunoSEQ multiplex PCR; in TCRdb, only in-frame clones are kept and a portion is missing. The sample consists of over 110,000 clones, approximately 91% of them appearing once. The gene calls are TRBV7-9 and TRBJ1-2; no definite D call. The receptor was derived from a woman aged 25 to 39 in good health. Sequencing was done on a sample of blood. The CDR3 is CASSLGSWRSYGYTF. The DNA of the CDR3 is TGTGCCAGCAGCTTAGGGTCATGGCGGAGCTATGGCTACACCTTC.